A selection of T cell receptor beta chains follows, all from one sample in a study of technical replicates of blood from several donors. Produced via immunoSEQ multiplex PCR; TCRdb's table is partial and in-frame only. The data hold about 16,000 clones, with around nine tenths observed a single time. Material: PBMCs. The source of these receptors is a human donor in good health. The CDR3 runs from the conserved cysteine through the conserved F or W. A D gene is named only where the DNA matches it firmly. Size values are once, few and many counts, or a class for expanded clones, and some rows have none.

V gene: TRBV19; J gene: TRBJ2-2; D gene: TRBD1; clone size: -; CDR3 DNA: TGTGCCAGTAGTATGGGACAGGGGGGCACCGGGGAGCTGTTTTTT; CDR3 protein: CASSMGQGGTGELFF
V gene: TRBV7-9; J gene: TRBJ2-3; D gene: TRBD1; clone size: -; CDR3 DNA: TGTGCCAGCGGGACAGGGCATGCAGATACGCAGTATTTT; CDR3 protein: CASGTGHADTQYF
V gene: TRBV11-2; J gene: TRBJ2-3; D gene: -; clone size: -; CDR3 DNA: TGTGCCAGCAGCTTAGTCTACGGACTCGGCACAGATACGCAGTATTTT; CDR3 protein: CASSLVYGLGTDTQYF
V gene: TRBV27; J gene: TRBJ2-3; D gene: -; clone size: -; CDR3 DNA: TGTGCCAGCAGTTTAAGCCGAAGCACAGATACGCAGTATTTT; CDR3 protein: CASSLSRSTDTQYF
V gene: TRBV10-3; J gene: TRBJ1-5; D gene: -; clone size: -; CDR3 DNA: TGTGCCATCGGCCGCGGGAATCAGCCCCAGCATTTT; CDR3 protein: CAIGRGNQPQHF
V gene: TRBV28; J gene: TRBJ1-5; D gene: -; clone size: -; CDR3 DNA: TGTGCCAGCAGTTTAGGAGGGAAAGGGCACAATCAGCCCCAGCATTTT; CDR3 protein: CASSLGGKGHNQPQHF
V gene: TRBV7-9; J gene: TRBJ1-3; D gene: -; clone size: -; CDR3 DNA: TGTGCCAGCAGCTTAGACGCAGGGGCAGGAAACACCATATATTTT; CDR3 protein: CASSLDAGAGNTIYF
V gene: TRBV14; J gene: TRBJ2-5; D gene: TRBD2; clone size: -; CDR3 DNA: TGTGCCAGCAGCCAAGATCGGCTAGCGGGAGGAGAGACCCAGTACTTC; CDR3 protein: CASSQDRLAGGETQYF
V gene: TRBV19; J gene: TRBJ2-1; D gene: -; clone size: -; CDR3 DNA: TGTGCCAGTAGTATCTTGTGGGAGTCCGGCAATGAGCAGTTCTTC; CDR3 protein: CASSILWESGNEQFF
V gene: TRBV30; J gene: TRBJ2-7; D gene: -; clone size: -; CDR3 DNA: TGTGCCTGGAGCTTAAAACCGGGACGGGAGTTCTCCTACGAGCAGTACTTC; CDR3 protein: CAWSLKPGREFSYEQYF
V gene: TRBV6-5; J gene: TRBJ1-4; D gene: -; clone size: -; CDR3 DNA: TGTGCCAGCAGTTACTCGACAGCACTTAATGAAAAACTGTTTTTT; CDR3 protein: CASSYSTALNEKLFF
V gene: TRBV4-2; J gene: TRBJ2-1; D gene: -; clone size: -; CDR3 DNA: TGTGCCAGCAGCCAAGAGTCGGGATCAAGCTCCTACAATGAGCAGTTCTTC; CDR3 protein: CASSQESGSSSYNEQFF
V gene: TRBV27; J gene: TRBJ2-2; D gene: TRBD1; clone size: -; CDR3 DNA: TGTGCCAGCAGCCGCCTGACAGGGGTGGACACCGGGGAGCTGTTTTTT; CDR3 protein: CASSRLTGVDTGELFF
V gene: TRBV18; J gene: TRBJ1-2; D gene: -; clone size: medium-sized; CDR3 DNA: TGTGCCAGCTCACCGGGACTAGGCGTGCGGGGCTACACCTTC; CDR3 protein: CASSPGLGVRGYTF